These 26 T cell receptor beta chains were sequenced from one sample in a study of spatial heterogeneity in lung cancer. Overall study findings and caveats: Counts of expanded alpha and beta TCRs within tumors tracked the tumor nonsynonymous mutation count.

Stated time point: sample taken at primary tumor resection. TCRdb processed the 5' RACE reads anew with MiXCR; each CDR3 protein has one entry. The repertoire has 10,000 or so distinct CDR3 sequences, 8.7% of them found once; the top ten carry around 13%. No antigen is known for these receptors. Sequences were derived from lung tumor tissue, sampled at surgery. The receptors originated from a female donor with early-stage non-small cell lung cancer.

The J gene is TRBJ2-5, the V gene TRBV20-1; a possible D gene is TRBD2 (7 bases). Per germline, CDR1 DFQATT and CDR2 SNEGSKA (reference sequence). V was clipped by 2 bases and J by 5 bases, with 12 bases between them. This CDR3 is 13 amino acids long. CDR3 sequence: CSARRRGGETQYF. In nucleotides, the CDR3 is TGCAGTGCTAGACGCAGGGGAGGGGAGACCCAGTACTTC.

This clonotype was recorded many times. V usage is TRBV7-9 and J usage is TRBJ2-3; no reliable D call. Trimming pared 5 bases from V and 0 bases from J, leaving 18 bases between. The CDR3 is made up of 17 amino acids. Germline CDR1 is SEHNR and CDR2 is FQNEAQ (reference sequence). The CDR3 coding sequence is TGTGCCAGCAGCAAACATCTTTCAGCAACTAGCACAGATACGCAGTATTTT. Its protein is CASSKHLSATSTDTQYF.

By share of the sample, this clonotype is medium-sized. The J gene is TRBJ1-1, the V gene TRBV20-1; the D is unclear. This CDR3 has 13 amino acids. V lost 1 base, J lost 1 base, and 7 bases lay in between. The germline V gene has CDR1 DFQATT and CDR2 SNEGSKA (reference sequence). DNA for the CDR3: TGCAGTGCTAGAGTGGTCCGGAACACTGAAGCTTTCTTT. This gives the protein CSARVVRNTEAFF.

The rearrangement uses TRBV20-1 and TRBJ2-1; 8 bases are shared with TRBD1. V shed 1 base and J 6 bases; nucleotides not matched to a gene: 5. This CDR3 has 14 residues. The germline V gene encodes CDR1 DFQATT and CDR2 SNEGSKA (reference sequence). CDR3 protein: CSARGTGTCNEQFF. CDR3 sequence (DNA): TGCAGTGCTAGAGGGACAGGGACTTGCAATGAGCAGTTCTTC.

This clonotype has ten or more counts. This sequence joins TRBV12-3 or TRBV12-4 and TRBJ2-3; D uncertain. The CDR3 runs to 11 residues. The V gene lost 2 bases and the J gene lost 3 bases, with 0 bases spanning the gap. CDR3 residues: CASSLTDTQYF. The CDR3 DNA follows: TGTGCCAGCAGTTTAACAGATACGCAGTATTTT.

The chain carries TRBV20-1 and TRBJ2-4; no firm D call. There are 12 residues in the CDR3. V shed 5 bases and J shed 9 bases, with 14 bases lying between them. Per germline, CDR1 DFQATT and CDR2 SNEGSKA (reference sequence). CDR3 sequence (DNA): TGCAGTGCTCCCGCCTCCCTCTCCATTCAGTACTTC. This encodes CSAPASLSIQYF.

The CDR3 region is CASSPPRPGGYEQYF. The CDR3 DNA sequence: TGTGCCAGCTCACCACCGAGGCCCGGGGGCTACGAGCAGTACTTC. This chain joins TRBV18 and TRBJ2-7, with TRBD2 as a possible D gene (6 bases). With 0 bases removed from V and 3 bases from J, the gap between germline ends came to 12 bases. The CDR3 runs 15 residues. Germline CDR1 KGHSH, CDR2 LQKENI.

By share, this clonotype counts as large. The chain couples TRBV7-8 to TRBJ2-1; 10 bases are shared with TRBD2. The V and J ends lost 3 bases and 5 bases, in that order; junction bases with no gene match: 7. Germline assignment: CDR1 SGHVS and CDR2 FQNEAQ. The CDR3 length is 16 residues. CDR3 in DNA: TGTGCCAGCAGCTTGTGGCTAGCGGGAGCAGACAATGAGCAGTTCTTC. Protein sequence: CASSLWLAGADNEQFF.

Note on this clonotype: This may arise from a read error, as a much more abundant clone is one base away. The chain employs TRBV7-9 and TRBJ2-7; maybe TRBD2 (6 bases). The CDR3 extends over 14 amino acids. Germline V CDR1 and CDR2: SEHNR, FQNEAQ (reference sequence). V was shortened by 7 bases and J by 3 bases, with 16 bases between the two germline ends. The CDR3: CASNQRAGGYEQYF. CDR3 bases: TGTGCCAGCAATCAGCGGGCAGGAGGCTACGAGCAGTACTTC.

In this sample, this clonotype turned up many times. CDR3 residues: CASSFQTGLGTQYF. CDR3 nucleotide sequence: TGTGCCAGCAGCTTCCAAACAGGGCTCGGGACCCAGTACTTC. The chain combines TRBV11-2 with TRBJ2-5, with D possibly TRBD1 on 6 matching bases. The ends were cut back, 3 bases at V and 7 bases at J, with 15 bases in the middle. Germline V CDR1 and CDR2: SGHAT, FQNNGV. The CDR3 contains 14 residues.

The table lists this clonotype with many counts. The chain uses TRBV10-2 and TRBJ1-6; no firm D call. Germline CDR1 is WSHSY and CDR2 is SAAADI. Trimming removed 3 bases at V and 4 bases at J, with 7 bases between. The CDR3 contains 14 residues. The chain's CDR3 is CASSDQSYNSPLHF. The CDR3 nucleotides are TGCGCCAGCAGTGACCAGTCTTATAATTCACCCCTCCACTTT.

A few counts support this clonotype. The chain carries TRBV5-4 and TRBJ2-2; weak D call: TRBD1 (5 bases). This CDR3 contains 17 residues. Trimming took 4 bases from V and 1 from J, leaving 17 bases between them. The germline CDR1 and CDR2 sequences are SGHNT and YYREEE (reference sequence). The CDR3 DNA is TGTGCCAGCAGCCTTAAAAAGAAGGGGCGGAACACCGGGGAGCTGTTTTTT. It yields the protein CASSLKKKGRNTGELFF. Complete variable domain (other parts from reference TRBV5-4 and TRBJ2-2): ETGVTQSPTHLIKTRGQQVTLRCSSQSGHNTVSWYQQALGQGPQFIFQYYREEENGRGNFPPRFSGLQFPNYSSELNVNALELDDSALYLCASSLKKKGRNTGELFFGEGSRLTVL.

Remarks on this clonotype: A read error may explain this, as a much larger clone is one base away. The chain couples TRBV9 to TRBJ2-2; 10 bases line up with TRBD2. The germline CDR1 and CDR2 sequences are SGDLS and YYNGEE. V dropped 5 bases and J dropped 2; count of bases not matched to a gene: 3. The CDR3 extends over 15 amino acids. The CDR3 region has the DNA TGTGCCAGCAGAGGGACTAGCGAAAACACCGGGGAGCTGTTTTTT. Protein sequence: CASRGTSENTGELFF.

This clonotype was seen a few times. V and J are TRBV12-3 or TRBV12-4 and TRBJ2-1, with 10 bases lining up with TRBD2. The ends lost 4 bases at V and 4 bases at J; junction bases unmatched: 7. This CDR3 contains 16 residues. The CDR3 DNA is TGTGCCAGCAGTTCAGCGGGGGGGATTCTTTACAATGAGCAGTTCTTC. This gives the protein CASSSAGGILYNEQFF.

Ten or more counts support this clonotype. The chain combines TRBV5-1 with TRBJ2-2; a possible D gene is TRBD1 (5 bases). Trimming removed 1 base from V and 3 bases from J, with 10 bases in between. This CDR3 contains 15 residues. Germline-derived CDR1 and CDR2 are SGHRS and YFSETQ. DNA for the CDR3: TGCGCCAGCAGCTTGCCAGGGCCGGACACCGGGGAGCTGTTTTTT. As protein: CASSLPGPDTGELFF.

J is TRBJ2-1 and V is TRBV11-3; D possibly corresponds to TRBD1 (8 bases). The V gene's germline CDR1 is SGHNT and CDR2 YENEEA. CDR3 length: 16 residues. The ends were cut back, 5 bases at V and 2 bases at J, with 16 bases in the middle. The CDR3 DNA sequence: TGTGCCAGCAGCCAGAACAGGGGGGGAACCTACAATGAGCAGTTCTTC. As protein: CASSQNRGGTYNEQFF.

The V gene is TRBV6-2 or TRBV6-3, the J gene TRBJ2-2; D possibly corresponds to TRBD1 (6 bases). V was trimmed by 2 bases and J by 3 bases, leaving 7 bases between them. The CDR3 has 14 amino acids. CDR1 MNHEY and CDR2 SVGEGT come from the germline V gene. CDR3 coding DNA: TGTGCCAGCAGTTACCGGACAGACACCGGGGAGCTGTTTTTT. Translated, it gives CASSYRTDTGELFF.

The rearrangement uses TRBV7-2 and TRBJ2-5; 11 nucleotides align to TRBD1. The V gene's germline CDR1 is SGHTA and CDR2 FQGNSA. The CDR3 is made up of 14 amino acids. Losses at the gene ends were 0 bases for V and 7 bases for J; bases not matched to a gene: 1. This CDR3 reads CASSLAGTGGTQYF. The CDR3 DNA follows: TGTGCCAGCAGCTTAGCTGGGACAGGGGGGACCCAGTACTTC.

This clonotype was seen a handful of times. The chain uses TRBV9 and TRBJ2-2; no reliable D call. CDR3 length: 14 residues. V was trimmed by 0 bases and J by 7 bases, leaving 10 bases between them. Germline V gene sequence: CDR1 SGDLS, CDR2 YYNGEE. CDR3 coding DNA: TGTGCCAGCAGCGTAGTTCGAGCCGGCGGGGAGCTGTTTTTT. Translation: CASSVVRAGGELFF.

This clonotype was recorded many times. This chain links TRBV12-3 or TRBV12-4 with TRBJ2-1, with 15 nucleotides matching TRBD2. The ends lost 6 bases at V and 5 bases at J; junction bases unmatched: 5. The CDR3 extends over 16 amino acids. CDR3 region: CASSRTSGGADNEQFF. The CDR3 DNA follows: TGTGCCAGCAGCCGGACTAGCGGGGGGGCTGACAATGAGCAGTTCTTC.

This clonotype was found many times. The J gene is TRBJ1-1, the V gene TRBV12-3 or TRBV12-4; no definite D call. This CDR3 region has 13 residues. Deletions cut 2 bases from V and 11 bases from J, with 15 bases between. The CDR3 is CASSLLEGAAAFF. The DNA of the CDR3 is TGTGCCAGCAGTTTATTGGAGGGCGCGGCCGCTTTCTTT.

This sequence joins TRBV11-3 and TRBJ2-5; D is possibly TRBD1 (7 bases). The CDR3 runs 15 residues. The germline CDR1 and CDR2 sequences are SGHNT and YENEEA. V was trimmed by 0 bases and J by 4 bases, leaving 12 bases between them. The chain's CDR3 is CASSLDGQGGETQYF. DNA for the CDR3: TGTGCCAGCAGCTTAGATGGCCAGGGGGGAGAGACCCAGTACTTC.

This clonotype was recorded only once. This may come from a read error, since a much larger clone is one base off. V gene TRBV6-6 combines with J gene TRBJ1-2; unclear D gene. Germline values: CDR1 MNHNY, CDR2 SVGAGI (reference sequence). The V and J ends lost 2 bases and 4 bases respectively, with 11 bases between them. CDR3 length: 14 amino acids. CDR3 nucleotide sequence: TGTGCCAGCAGTTACCCCGGGATGGTCTATGGCTACACCTTC. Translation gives CASSYPGMVYGYTF.

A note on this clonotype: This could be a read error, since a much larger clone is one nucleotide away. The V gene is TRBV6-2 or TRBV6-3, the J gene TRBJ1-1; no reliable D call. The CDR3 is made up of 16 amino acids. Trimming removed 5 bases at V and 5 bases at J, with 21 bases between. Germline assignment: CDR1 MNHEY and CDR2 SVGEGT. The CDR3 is CASSPPCGVRRTEAFF. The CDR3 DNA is TGTGCCAGCAGTCCCCCGTGTGGAGTAAGAAGAACTGAAGCTTTCTTT.

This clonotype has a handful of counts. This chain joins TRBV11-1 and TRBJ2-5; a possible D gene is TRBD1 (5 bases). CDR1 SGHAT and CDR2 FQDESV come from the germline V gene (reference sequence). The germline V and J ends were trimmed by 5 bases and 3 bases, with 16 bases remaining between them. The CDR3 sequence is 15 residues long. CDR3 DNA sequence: TGTGCCAGCAGCCCCCCGGGCGCGGACAAAGAGACCCAGTACTTC. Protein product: CASSPPGADKETQYF. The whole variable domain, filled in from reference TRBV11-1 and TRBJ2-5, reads EAEVAQSPRYKITEKSQAVAFWCDPISGHATLYWYRQILGQGPELLVQFQDESVVDDSQLPKDRFSAERLKGVDSTLKIQPAELGDSAMYLCASSPPGADKETQYFGPGTRLLVL.

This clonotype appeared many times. CDR3 DNA sequence: TGTGCCACAAGCCTCTGGTCGAACACTGAAGCTTTCTTT. It encodes CATSLWSNTEAFF. The gene calls are TRBV7-2 and TRBJ1-1; unclear D gene. The ends were cut back, 10 bases at V and 1 base at J, with 13 bases in the middle. The length of the CDR3 is 13 residues. Looked up from germline, CDR1 is SGHTA and CDR2 is FQGNSA.